This TCR beta chain was recovered during a study of blood T cell repertoires in COVID-19. Looking at the study overall: The United States, Italy and Spain provided the acute and convalescent COVID-19 samples. T cells, B-cell-depleted T cells, or PBMCs supplied cDNA or gDNA.

CDR1 and CDR2 from the germline V gene are SNHLY and FYNNEI. V lost 1 base, J lost 8 bases, and 14 bases lay in between. This CDR3 is built from 14 residues. In the study's own analysis: Amplification of reference gene primers provided the estimated nucleated cell counts. Profiled with immunoSEQ multiplex PCR; TCRdb holds only in-frame clones, not every one. V and J calls and clone size are given by that table; D and trimming were obtained from the DNA. The sample carries about 170,000 clones, approximately 86% recorded once. The chain combines TRBV2 with TRBJ1-2; D unclear. Sequencing was carried out using peripheral blood. The sequence was obtained from a man at least 80 years old with COVID-19, enrolled during active disease. CDR3 in amino acids: CASSEGEMREGYTF. In nucleotides, the CDR3 is TGTGCCAGCAGTGAAGGCGAGATGAGGGAAGGCTACACCTTC.